The clone carrying this T cell receptor beta chain was seen once. Assay execution proceeded at the deep level. Assay: immunoSEQ multiplex PCR; the TCRdb copy retains only in-frame clones and omits some. The profile shows about 610,000 clones, about 96% of them singletons. This entry comes from a study of shared clonotypes between healthy human individuals. Study context: The study used three CD4 naive, three CD4 memory, two CD8 naive and one CD8 memory plate per donor.

Germline CDR1 is SEHNR and CDR2 is FQNEAQ (reference sequence). The J segment lost 0 bases and the V segment lost 5 bases, leaving 4 bases of the junction unmatched. This CDR3 has 15 residues. This TCR was recovered from a woman between 25 and 40 years old in good health. Sequenced: naive CD4+ T cells sorted from blood. Subset reported: CD45RA+ positively selected. The genes are TRBV7-9 and TRBJ1-2; TRBD1 matches 9 bases. The chain's CDR3 is CASSGTGKANYGYTF. In DNA, the CDR3 is TGTGCCAGCAGCGGGACAGGGAAAGCTAACTATGGCTACACCTTC.